These 16 T cell receptor beta chains originate from one sample sequenced in a study of cytomegalovirus exposure and HLA in healthy donors (dated by TCRdb to about 2017). Libraries came from the immunoSEQ multiplex PCR assay. For the multiplex PCR, a mixture combining 60 forward primers for TCR Vbeta segments and 13 reverse primers for TCR Jbeta segments was used. TCRdb's version of the immuneACCESS table is confined to in-frame rearrangements and falls short of the full clone set. An unresolved V gene accounts for under half of the shortfall where checked; the remainder is of unknown origin. The sample profile shows 140,000 to 150,000 clones; around four fifths of them were found once. Just under 3% of the sample belongs to the ten largest clones. Sequencing used PBMCs. The receptors shown here come from a female donor in good health and CMV-seronegative.

This CDR3 reads CASSRLAGRNEQFF. CDR3 bases: TGTGCCAGCAGCAGACTAGCGGGGCGCAATGAGCAGTTCTTC. This chain links TRBV6-1 with TRBJ2-1, with TRBD2 identical over 11 bases. Germline loops: CDR1 MNHNS, CDR2 SASEGT. CDR3 length: 14 amino acids. The ends lost 6 bases at V and 6 bases at J; junction bases unmatched: 4.

The chain recombines TRBV19 with TRBJ2-1; a possible D gene is TRBD1 (6 bases). This CDR3 comprises 17 residues. CDR1 and CDR2 (germline): LNHDA, SQIVND (reference sequence). The V and J ends lost 5 bases and 3 bases respectively, with 20 bases between them. The CDR3, as DNA: TGTGCCAGTAGTTCACTAACGACAGGAAGGGACTACAATGAGCAGTTCTTC. It is translated as CASSSLTTGRDYNEQFF. Looking up the rest from reference TRBV19 and TRBJ2-1 gives the full variable domain: DGGITQSPKYLFRKEGQNVTLSCEQNLNHDAMYWYRQDPGQGLRLIYYSQIVNDFQKGDIAEGYSVSREKKESFPLTVTSAQKNPTAFYLCASSSLTTGRDYNEQFFGPGTRLTVL.

The V and J genes are TRBV28 and TRBJ2-1; unclear D gene. The V end lost 7 bases, the J end lost 13 bases, and 17 bases lay between the germline ends. This CDR3 region has 12 residues. In germline, CDR1 is MDHEN, CDR2 SYDVKM. CDR3 DNA: TGTGCCAGCACCTCTTCCCAGCGCCCACAGTTCTTC. The encoded protein is CASTSSQRPQFF.

The chain uses TRBV15 and TRBJ2-1, with TRBD2 identical over 11 bases. The CDR3 is 18 residues long. Unmatched junction bases numbered 19, after V lost 4 bases and J lost 11 bases. The germline V gene has CDR1 LNHNV and CDR2 YYDKDF (reference sequence). The CDR3 DNA follows: TGTGCCACCAGCACCGAATATTTAGCGGGAGGGGATACAATGAAGCAGTTCTTC. Protein product: CATSTEYLAGGDTMKQFF. Supplemented by reference TRBV15 and TRBJ2-1, the full variable domain reads DAMVIQNPRYQVTQFGKPVTLSCSQTLNHNVMYWYQQKSSQAPKLLFHYYDKDFNNEADTPDNFQSRRPNTSFCFLDIRSPGLGDTAMYLCATSTEYLAGGDTMKQFFGPGTRLTVL.

This clone was observed a few times. This rearrangement joins TRBV18 to TRBJ2-1; 7 bases are a match to TRBD2. Germline V CDR1 and CDR2: KGHSH, LQKENI. The CDR3 contains 13 residues. Trimming cost V 5 bases and J 6 bases; bases outside gene matches: 4. The CDR3 sequence is CASSGGRTNEQFF. CDR3 in DNA: TGTGCCAGCTCAGGCGGGAGAACCAATGAGCAGTTCTTC.

CDR3 nucleotides: TGTGCCAGCAGGACAAGCGAGGGACAGCCCCAGCATTTT. This gives the protein CASRTSEGQPQHF. The chain joins TRBV28 to TRBJ1-5; D unresolved. V was trimmed by 6 bases and J by 7 bases, leaving 13 bases between them. Per the germline V gene, CDR1 is MDHEN and CDR2 is SYDVKM. This CDR3 is 13 amino acids long. Together with reference TRBV28 and TRBJ1-5, the CDR3 gives the full variable domain: DVKVTQSSRYLVKRTGEKVFLECVQDMDHENMFWYRQDPGLGLRLIYFSYDVKMKEKGDIPEGYSVSREKKERFSLILESASTNQTSMYLCASRTSEGQPQHFGDGTRLSIL.

The chain carries TRBV11-2 and TRBJ1-4; maybe TRBD1 (6 bases). Deletions cut 4 bases from V and 4 bases from J, with 19 bases between. The CDR3 is made up of 17 amino acids. Germline assignment: CDR1 SGHAT and CDR2 FQNNGV. The DNA for the CDR3 is TGTGCCAGCAGCTCCAGCTCCTGGGGGCAGGATAATGAAAAACTGTTTTTT. It specifies CASSSSSWGQDNEKLFF.

The rearrangement joins TRBV27 to TRBJ1-5, with 8 bases that match TRBD1. The CDR3 consists of 17 residues. Germline values: CDR1 MNHEY, CDR2 SMNVEV (reference sequence). V lost 7 bases to trimming and J lost 0 bases; unmatched junction nucleotides: 11. As DNA, the CDR3 is TGTGCCAGCAAACCCCTTCGGACAGGGAGTAGCAATCAGCCCCAGCATTTT. Translating gives CASKPLRTGSSNQPQHF.

The chain joins TRBV19 to TRBJ2-1; a weak D match, TRBD2 (5 bases). From germline, CDR1 is LNHDA and CDR2 SQIVND (reference sequence). The CDR3 is made up of 17 amino acids. Trimming pared 5 bases from V and 0 bases from J, leaving 17 bases between. This CDR3 is CASSPTFLANSYNEQFF. Written as DNA, the CDR3 is TGTGCCAGTAGTCCCACATTCCTAGCTAACTCCTACAATGAGCAGTTCTTC.

This chain links TRBV28 with TRBJ1-1; a possible D gene is TRBD1 (5 bases). Germline V gives CDR1 MDHEN, CDR2 SYDVKM. The ends were cut back, 2 bases at V and 0 bases at J, with 16 bases in the middle. This CDR3 comprises 17 residues. CDR3: CASSLKRGFLMNTEAFF. The CDR3 region has the DNA TGTGCCAGCAGTTTAAAACGGGGGTTTCTGATGAACACTGAAGCTTTCTTT.

The gene calls are TRBV28 and TRBJ2-1; tentatively, D is TRBD1 (6 bases). Trimming removed 3 bases at V and 6 bases at J, with 12 bases between. The length of the CDR3 is 14 residues. Germline loops: CDR1 MDHEN, CDR2 SYDVKM. CDR3 in amino acids: CASSFFLQGNEQFF. CDR3 sequence (DNA): TGTGCCAGCAGTTTCTTCTTACAGGGCAATGAGCAGTTCTTC.

The rearrangement joins TRBV9 to TRBJ2-1; TRBD1 is a possible D gene (5 bases). CDR1 and CDR2 (germline): SGDLS, YYNGEE. The CDR3 totals 12 residues. The ends were cut back, 3 bases at V and 4 bases at J, with 5 bases in the middle. DNA of the CDR3: TGTGCCAGCAGCGACAGGTACAATGAGCAGTTCTTC. It translates to CASSDRYNEQFF. Complete variable domain (other parts from reference TRBV9 and TRBJ2-1): DSGVTQTPKHLITATGQRVTLRCSPRSGDLSVYWYQQSLDQGLQFLIQYYNGEERAKGNILERFSAQQFPDLHSELNLSSLELGDSALYFCASSDRYNEQFFGPGTRLTVL.

This chain links TRBV14 with TRBJ2-5; 9 bases map to TRBD1. The DNA matches TRBJ2-7 better at its end, which makes the J call doubtful. The CDR3 is 15 amino acids. The germline gives CDR1 SGHDN, CDR2 FVKESK. The CDR3 protein is CASSPMTGGSYEQYF. The DNA for the CDR3 is TGTGCCAGCAGCCCAATGACAGGGGGATCCTACGAGCAGTACTTC.

The chain links TRBV5-1 to TRBJ1-2, with a tentative D call TRBD1 (5 bases). V lost 6 bases to trimming and J lost 7 bases, with 22 bases between them. This CDR3 is 15 amino acids long. Germline-derived CDR1 and CDR2 are SGHRS and YFSETQ. CDR3 sequence reads: CASTRGGAGISGYTF. CDR3 coding DNA: TGCGCCAGCACCCGTGGAGGGGCCGGGATAAGTGGCTACACCTTC.

This chain joins TRBV30 and TRBJ1-1; 7 bases match TRBD1. The V segment lost 2 bases and the J segment 4 bases; nucleotides outside the gene matches: 13. The CDR3 is 16 amino acids. From germline, CDR1 is GTSNPN and CDR2 SVGIG (reference sequence). The CDR3 loop reads CAWSPKTGYAATEAFF. CDR3 DNA sequence: TGTGCCTGGAGTCCAAAGACAGGGTATGCGGCCACTGAAGCTTTCTTT. The full variable domain, rest sourced from reference TRBV30 and TRBJ1-1, is SQTIHQWPATLVQPVGSPLSLECTVEGTSNPNLYWYRQAAGRGLQLLFYSVGIGQISSEVPQNLSASRPQDRQFILSSKKLLLSDSGFYLCAWSPKTGYAATEAFFGQGTRLTVV.

The chain carries TRBV2 and TRBJ2-5; TRBD2 matches at 8 bases. Trimming cost V 6 bases and J 9 bases; bases outside gene matches: 6. Germline loops: CDR1 SNHLY, CDR2 FYNNEI. CDR3 size: 12 residues. CDR3 in DNA: TGTGCCAGCAGGATGACTAGCGAAGCCCAGTACTTC. This codes for CASRMTSEAQYF. The full variable domain, its missing parts supplied by reference TRBV2 and TRBJ2-5, is EPEVTQTPSHQVTQMGQEVILRCVPISNHLYFYWYRQILGQKVEFLVSFYNNEISEKSEIFDDQFSVERPDGSNFTLKIRSTKLEDSAMYFCASRMTSEAQYFGPGTRLLVL.